The present TCR beta chain was sequenced within a study of T cell clonotyping in hematopoietic cell transplantation. For the study at large: Pretransplant recipient samples were taken after cytoreduction.

Sequencing was performed with immunoSEQ multiplex PCR; in TCRdb, only in-frame clones are kept and a portion is missing. The sample records some 76,000 clones, roughly 95% being singletons. As concerns this clone: Its antigen is currently unknown.

The time point here: recipient sample about 28 days before transplant, after cytoreduction. Recipient blood drawn about 28 days pretransplant and days 30, 100, 180 after. Trimming pared 5 bases from V and 10 bases from J, leaving 29 bases between. Germline V lookup: CDR1 MNHEY, CDR2 SMNVEV (reference sequence). The CDR3 totals 17 residues. Study-wide points: After transplant, recipient diversity fell while pathologically expanded clonotypes grew through day 180. Without cell sorting, CD4 versus CD8 contributions remain unresolved.

This TCR was sampled from a woman between 45 and 65 years old with acute myeloid leukemia. Some clones in this sample may be carry-over from other donors' samples. The sequenced sample was peripheral blood mononuclear cells, obtained before stem cell transplant. The chain has TRBV27 and TRBJ1-1, with D perhaps matching TRBD1 (6 bases). The CDR3 sequence: CASSQTHKQGSPRGAFF. For the CDR3, the DNA is TGTGCCAGCAGTCAAACCCACAAACAGGGAAGTCCCCGGGGAGCTTTCTTT.